Below are 12 T cell receptor beta chains sequenced from a single sample in a study of T cell responses to AZD1222 COVID-19 vaccine. The table came from immunoSEQ multiplex PCR; TCRdb's copy has only in-frame clones and leaves some out. Here the sample spans roughly 150,000 clones, more than 85% being singletons. The starting material was peripheral blood, obtained on day 0 of AZD1222 vaccination. These receptors were collected from an adult in good health.

This clone came up once. This chain connects TRBV6-5 to TRBJ2-1; TRBD2 might be the D (5 bases). Germline-derived CDR1 and CDR2 are MNHEY and SVGAGI. V lost 3 bases and J lost 11, with 17 bases in between. This CDR3 is 14 amino acids long. In DNA form, the CDR3 reads TGTGCCAGCAGTTATAGGAGGACCCACCGTCAGCAGTTCTTC. This sequence encodes CASSYRRTHRQQFF.

The V call is TRBV5-1, the J call TRBJ1-6; 9 bases fit TRBD1. The CDR3 is made up of 16 amino acids. Germline V gene sequence: CDR1 SGHRS, CDR2 YFSETQ. V lost 4 bases, J lost 10 bases, and 12 bases stayed unmatched. The CDR3 loop is CASSLGTGRDRSPLHF. The DNA of the CDR3 is TGCGCCAGCAGCCTAGGGACAGGGCGAGATCGCTCACCCCTCCACTTT.

This chain links TRBV15 with TRBJ1-2; unclear D gene. V lost 0 bases and J lost 2, with 13 bases in between. The CDR3 covers 16 residues. Germline V lookup: CDR1 LNHNV, CDR2 YYDKDF (reference sequence). The CDR3, as DNA: TGTGCCACCAGCAGAGAAGGCGTAGGGTGGAACTATGGCTACACCTTC. This sequence encodes CATSREGVGWNYGYTF.

This chain links TRBV5-1 with TRBJ1-1, with 8 nucleotides matching TRBD1. This CDR3 has 15 amino acids. V lost 4 bases, J lost 5 bases, and 10 bases stayed unmatched. CDR1 is SGHRS, CDR2 YFSETQ, per germline. CDR3 nucleotides: TGCGCCAGCAGCCGCCAGACAGGGGTGTGGACTGAAGCTTTCTTT. Its protein is CASSRQTGVWTEAFF.

The chain joins TRBV24-1 to TRBJ2-1, with 12 nucleotides matching TRBD2. The CDR3 extends over 16 amino acids. The junction had 6 bases not matched to a gene; V was cut back by 4 bases and J by 6 bases. The V gene's germline CDR1 is KGHDR and CDR2 SFDVKD. CDR3 sequence reads: CATSEPLAGGLNEQFF. CDR3 DNA: TGTGCCACCAGTGAGCCCCTAGCGGGAGGGCTCAATGAGCAGTTCTTC.

The rearrangement links TRBV12-3 or TRBV12-4 to TRBJ1-2; possibly TRBD1 for D (6 bases). Deletions cut 5 bases from V and 6 bases from J, with 10 bases between. This CDR3 is built from 12 residues. The CDR3 coding sequence is TGTGCCAGCAGTCCCCAGGGGCATGGCTACACCTTC. Translating gives CASSPQGHGYTF.

The rearrangement links TRBV2 to TRBJ1-2; D remains ambiguous. The CDR3 runs to 13 residues. Germline V gives CDR1 SNHLY, CDR2 FYNNEI. The germline V and J ends were trimmed by 7 bases and 2 bases, with 11 bases remaining between them. The CDR3 reads CASNGVLNYGYTF. CDR3 coding DNA: TGTGCCAGCAATGGGGTACTAAACTATGGCTACACCTTC.

The rearrangement joins TRBV19 to TRBJ1-4; D not resolved. The CDR3 has 13 amino acids. Germline lookup yields CDR1 LNHDA and CDR2 SQIVND (reference sequence). V was clipped by 3 bases and J by 7 bases, with 9 bases between them. The DNA of the CDR3 is TGTGCCAGTAGTATCTTCGTCCGTGAAAAACTGTTTTTT. Translation gives CASSIFVREKLFF.

The V call is TRBV5-1, the J call TRBJ2-2, with D uncertain. CDR1 is SGHRS and CDR2 is YFSETQ in the germline V gene. Deletions cut 1 base from V and 4 bases from J, with 2 bases between. The CDR3 covers 12 residues. The CDR3 nucleotides read TGCGCCAGCAGCTTGCTCACCGGGGAGCTGTTTTTT. Amino acid sequence: CASSLLTGELFF. The full variable domain, completed using reference TRBV5-1 and TRBJ2-2, is KAGVTQTPRYLIKTRGQQVTLSCSPISGHRSVSWYQQTPGQGLQFLFEYFSETQRNKGNFPGRFSGRQFSNSRSEMNVSTLELGDSALYLCASSLLTGELFFGEGSRLTVL.

The chain joins TRBV24-1 to TRBJ1-1; D uncertain. The V gene's germline CDR1 is KGHDR and CDR2 SFDVKD. Trimming removed 5 bases at V and 6 bases at J, with 12 bases between. The CDR3 covers 13 residues. In DNA, the CDR3 is TGTGCCACCAGTGTCAAGCAAAGCGCTGAAGCTTTCTTT. Its translation is CATSVKQSAEAFF.

J is TRBJ1-1 and V is TRBV10-3, with D possibly being TRBD1 (5 bases). The CDR3 spans 12 residues. Germline V gene sequence: CDR1 ENHRY, CDR2 SYGVKD. V lost 4 bases and J lost 5, with 8 bases in between. The CDR3 region is CAISGRTTEAFF. CDR3 DNA sequence: TGTGCCATCAGTGGGAGGACAACTGAAGCTTTCTTT.

This clone was counted a few times. The chain joins TRBV12-3 or TRBV12-4 to TRBJ2-7; D is uncertain. Trimming shortened V by 5 bases and J by 12 bases, and 8 bases separated the two germline ends. This CDR3 spans 9 amino acids. CDR3 in DNA: TGTGCCAGCAGTCCTATCAGGTACTTC. Protein sequence: CASSPIRYF.